A single sample gave rise to the 10 T cell receptor beta chains below, sequenced in a study of identical twins. TCRdb re-analysed the 5' RACE reads in MiXCR, keeping a single row per CDR3 protein. The sample holds around 960,000 distinct CDR3 sequences, roughly an eighth seen once. These data were also reused for a study on yellow fever vaccine responses in identical twins.

The sequencing input was PBMCs. Receptor source: a woman in her late teens or twenties in good health.

This clonotype has just a few counts. This chain joins TRBV14 and TRBJ2-5; the match to TRBD1 covers 7 bases. Germline V gives CDR1 SGHDN, CDR2 FVKESK. The CDR3 covers 15 residues. The V and J ends lost 2 bases and 5 bases, in that order; junction bases with no gene match: 8. DNA of the CDR3: TGTGCCAGCAGCCAACAAGACAGGGTAGTGGAGACCCAGTACTTC. This sequence encodes CASSQQDRVVETQYF.

This clonotype has a count of ten or more. This rearrangement joins TRBV4-1 to TRBJ2-3; D remains unclear. The V gene lost 0 bases and the J gene lost 6 bases, with 10 bases spanning the gap. This CDR3 has 14 residues. Germline values: CDR1 MGHRA, CDR2 YSYEKL. CDR3 amino acids: CASSQEEGVDTQYF. The DNA of the CDR3 is TGCGCCAGCAGCCAAGAGGAAGGAGTCGATACGCAGTATTTT.

This clonotype occurred a few times. J is TRBJ2-1 and V is TRBV29-1; D unresolved. Germline V CDR1 and CDR2: SQVTM, ANQGSEA. Trimming left V 4 bases short and J 8 bases short, with 6 bases between. CDR3 length: 10 residues. This CDR3 is CSVGSYEQFF. The CDR3 region has the DNA TGCAGCGTTGGGAGCTATGAGCAGTTCTTC.

This clonotype was seen a few times. This rearrangement joins TRBV6-1 to TRBJ1-4; 11 bases line up with TRBD1. V was clipped by 8 bases and J by 5 bases; unmatched bases: 4. The CDR3 is 14 residues long. Looked up from germline, CDR1 is MNHNS and CDR2 is SASEGT. CDR3 bases: TGTGCCAGCGGGACAGGGGGAGGGAATGAAAAACTGTTTTTT. Translated: CASGTGGGNEKLFF.

This clonotype was observed a few times. This chain uses TRBV2 with TRBJ2-3; 13 bases map to TRBD2. CDR3 length: 21 amino acids. V shed 5 bases, J shed 0 bases, and the junction held 17 bases outside the gene matches. The germline V gene has CDR1 SNHLY and CDR2 FYNNEI. The DNA for the CDR3 is TGTGCCAGCAGTCCTCTGCCCGGGACTAGCGGGGTGATAGGGAGCACAGATACGCAGTATTTT. It translates to CASSPLPGTSGVIGSTDTQYF.

The rearrangement links TRBV12-3 or TRBV12-4 to TRBJ2-5; TRBD2 matches 7 bases. The CDR3 has 15 residues. V was pared by 3 bases and J by 2 bases, with 6 bases of the junction left unmatched. CDR3 protein: CASSLETSPQETQYF. The CDR3 bases are TGTGCCAGCAGTTTGGAGACTAGCCCACAAGAGACCCAGTACTTC.

The chain has TRBV14 and TRBJ2-2, with D perhaps TRBD2 (6 bases). Germline V lookup: CDR1 SGHDN, CDR2 FVKESK. The CDR3 spans 17 residues. Trimming pared 1 base from V and 1 base from J, leaving 13 bases between. CDR3 in DNA: TGTGCCAGCAGCCAAGCATCCGGGGGACGGAACACCGGGGAGCTGTTTTTT. This gives the protein CASSQASGGRNTGELFF.

The DNA of the CDR3 is TGTGCCAGCAGTCGTAGGGGAAACCCCGGGGAGCTGTTTTTT. It is translated as CASSRRGNPGELFF. The gene calls are TRBV28 and TRBJ2-2; possibly TRBD1 for D (5 bases). The germline CDR1 and CDR2 sequences are MDHEN and SYDVKM. V dropped 5 bases and J dropped 6 bases, with 13 bases sitting between them. The CDR3 extends over 14 amino acids.

The chain links TRBV5-1 to TRBJ2-3, with 9 bases identical to TRBD2. Germline values: CDR1 SGHRS, CDR2 YFSETQ. The trim removed 1 base at V and 2 bases at J, leaving 5 bases unmatched. The CDR3 sequence is 16 residues long. This chain's CDR3 is CASSLIASGTTDTQYF. Written as DNA, the CDR3 is TGCGCCAGCAGCTTGATAGCTAGCGGGACCACAGATACGCAGTATTTT.

V gene TRBV28 combines with J gene TRBJ1-5; D may be TRBD1 (5 bases). The CDR3 is made up of 16 amino acids. Trimming cost V 3 bases and J 3 bases, with 15 bases left between them. Germline CDR1 reads MDHEN; CDR2 reads SYDVKM. The CDR3 protein is CASSLISAGNNQPQHF. The DNA of the CDR3 is TGTGCCAGCAGTTTGATTTCAGCAGGGAACAATCAGCCCCAGCATTTT. The variable domain in full, completed from reference TRBV28 and TRBJ1-5, reads DVKVTQSSRYLVKRTGEKVFLECVQDMDHENMFWYRQDPGLGLRLIYFSYDVKMKEKGDIPEGYSVSREKKERFSLILESASTNQTSMYLCASSLISAGNNQPQHFGDGTRLSIL.